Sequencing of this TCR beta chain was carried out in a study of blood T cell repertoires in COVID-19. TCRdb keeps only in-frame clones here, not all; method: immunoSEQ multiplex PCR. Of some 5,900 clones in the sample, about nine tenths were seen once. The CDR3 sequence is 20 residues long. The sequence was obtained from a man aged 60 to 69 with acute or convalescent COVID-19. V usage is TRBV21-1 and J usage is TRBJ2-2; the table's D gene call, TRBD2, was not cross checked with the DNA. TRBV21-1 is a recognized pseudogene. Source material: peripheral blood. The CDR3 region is CASSKVVGTPSGSNTGELFF. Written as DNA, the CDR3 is TGTGCCAGCAGCAAAGTGGTGGGGACTCCTAGCGGCTCGAACACCGGGGAGCTGTTTTTT.